This T cell receptor (beta chain) was recorded in a study of T cell repertoires in cytomegalovirus infection. The V end was cut by 5 bases, the J end by 2 bases, with 15 bases between. The CDR3 spans 16 residues. The germline CDR1 and CDR2 sequences are MNHEY and SMNVEV (reference sequence). This clonotype was seen a handful of times. MiXCR, applied by TCRdb to the reads, yields one record per CDR3 protein. The sample contains around 100,000 distinct CDR3 sequences, 16% of which appear only once. The material sequenced was PBMCs. This clonotype was obtained from a human donor in good health (CMV status not recorded). Some clones in this sample may be carry-over from other donors' samples. This chain uses TRBV27 with TRBJ2-2; possibly TRBD1 for D (5 bases). CDR3 bases: TGTGCCAGCAGTCCCAAGGGGCGGATCAACACCGGGGAGCTGTTTTTT. It translates to CASSPKGRINTGELFF.